The rows below give T cell receptor beta chains drawn from one sample of a study of blood T cell repertoires in COVID-19. Method: immunoSEQ multiplex PCR; TCRdb's copy keeps in-frame clones and lacks some. The repertoire holds under 300,000 clones, with 75% to 90% as singletons. The sequencing sample was made of PBMCs or T cells enriched from blood (not recorded which). These receptors originate from a woman aged 40 to 55 who had been exposed to COVID-19. The CDR3 runs from the conserved cysteine through the conserved F or W. The order of the fields is J gene, D gene, V gene, clone size, CDR3 protein, CDR3 DNA. D genes are given only for firm matches. A row's size may be missing; if present it is once, few, many or a size class.

>TRBJ2-7|TRBD1|TRBV18|-
CASSPPTGPYEQYF
TGTGCCAGCTCACCACCGACAGGGCCCTACGAGCAGTACTTC
>TRBJ1-2|-|TRBV29-1|-
CSVEDNSGLWANYGYTF
TGCAGCGTTGAAGACAACTCAGGGCTTTGGGCTAACTATGGCTACACCTTC
>TRBJ1-5|-|TRBV5-1|-
CASSRGDSNQPQHF
TGCGCCAGCTCCCGGGGGGATAGCAATCAGCCCCAGCATTTT
>TRBJ2-1|TRBD2|TRBV6-2/TRBV6-3|-
CASSSTGGNSYNEQFF
TGTGCCAGCAGCTCCACGGGGGGAAACTCCTACAATGAGCAGTTCTTC
>TRBJ2-3|TRBD1|TRBV27|-
CASSLYGTGAQYF
TGTGCCAGCAGTTTATACGGGACAGGGGCGCAGTATTTT
>TRBJ1-2|TRBD1|TRBV13|-
CASSPREGTGGDGYTF
TGTGCCAGCAGCCCTCGTGAGGGGACAGGGGGCGATGGCTACACCTTC
>TRBJ1-2|-|TRBV28|-
CASSLLGGAPNYGYTF
TGTGCCAGCAGTTTATTGGGAGGGGCGCCCAACTATGGCTACACCTTC
>TRBJ2-4|TRBD1|TRBV9|-
CASSVEGAGNIQYF
TGTGCCAGCAGCGTAGAGGGGGCGGGAAACATTCAGTACTTC
>TRBJ1-4|-|TRBV25-1|-
CASSGAPRGASNEKLFF
TGTGCCAGCAGTGGTGCCCCTCGGGGGGCGAGTAATGAAAAACTGTTTTTT
>TRBJ2-1|TRBD2|TRBV11-2|-
CASSSGLAAEQFF
TGTGCCAGCAGCTCGGGACTAGCGGCTGAGCAGTTCTTC
>TRBJ2-7|-|TRBV6-5|-
CASSWGQGSEQYF
TGTGCCAGCAGTTGGGGACAAGGGAGCGAGCAGTACTTC
>TRBJ1-3|TRBD1|TRBV2|few
CASKEQGRNTIYF
TGTGCCAGCAAGGAACAGGGGCGGAACACCATATATTTT
>TRBJ2-1|-|TRBV19|once
CASSMSGFLPYNEQFF
TGTGCCAGTAGTATGTCAGGGTTCTTACCGTACAATGAGCAGTTCTTC
>TRBJ2-1|-|TRBV25-1|-
CASSEFPRGKYNEQFF
TGTGCCAGCAGTGAATTCCCCAGGGGAAAGTACAATGAGCAGTTCTTC
>TRBJ1-2|TRBD1|TRBV18|-
CASSSGGQGLYGYTF
TGTGCCAGCTCGTCCGGGGGACAGGGACTCTATGGCTACACCTTC
>TRBJ1-3|-|TRBV6-5|-
CASSPPLQGPDTIYF
TGTGCCAGCAGTCCCCCCTTGCAGGGTCCAGACACCATATATTTT
>TRBJ1-2|-|TRBV28|-
CASNPGSISGYTF
TGTGCCAGCAACCCGGGATCAATCTCTGGCTACACCTTC
>TRBJ2-1|TRBD2|TRBV14|-
CASSRTSGRYNEQFF
TGTGCCAGCAGCCGGACTAGCGGGAGGTACAATGAGCAGTTCTTC
>TRBJ2-3|-|TRBV3-1/TRBV3-2|-
CASSQVKGQLTDTQYF
TGTGCCAGCAGCCAAGTTAAGGGACAACTAACAGATACGCAGTATTTT
>TRBJ2-3|TRBD2|TRBV5-1|-
CASSLDGAGGSDTQYF
TGTGCCAGCAGCTTGGACGGAGCGGGGGGCTCCGATACGCAGTATTTT
>TRBJ1-4|TRBD1|TRBV5-1|-
CASSFKPYRTGGDEKLFF
TGTGCCAGCAGCTTTAAACCTTACCGGACAGGGGGGGATGAAAAACTGTTTTTT
>TRBJ2-1|-|TRBV6-1|-
CASSEFSSSSYNEQFF
TGTGCCAGCAGTGAGTTTAGCAGTAGCTCCTACAATGAGCAGTTCTTC
>TRBJ1-4|-|TRBV19|-
CASSPPTGLNEKLFF
TGTGCCAGTAGTCCACCGACAGGACTCAATGAAAAACTGTTTTTT
>TRBJ1-2|-|TRBV14|-
CASDRYNYGYTF
TGTGCCAGTGACAGGTACAACTATGGCTACACCTTC
>TRBJ1-2|TRBD1|TRBV3-1/TRBV3-2|-
CASRTRQGESYTF
TGTGCCAGTAGGACAAGGCAGGGGGAGAGCTACACCTTC
>TRBJ2-7|-|TRBV30|-
CAWRTRTGAGGYEQYF
TGTGCCTGGAGGACTAGGACAGGGGCGGGGGGCTACGAGCAGTACTTC
>TRBJ1-2|-|TRBV7-8|-
CASGETGSYGYTF
TGTGCCAGCGGAGAGACAGGATCCTATGGCTACACCTTC
>TRBJ1-4|-|TRBV7-9|-
CASSPTGGSEKLFF
TGTGCCAGCAGCCCGACAGGTGGTTCAGAAAAACTGTTTTTT
>TRBJ2-5|TRBD2|TRBV6-6|-
CASSPGLHLAGQETQYF
TGTGCCAGCAGTCCCGGGCTACATCTAGCGGGGCAGGAGACCCAGTACTTC
>TRBJ2-3|-|TRBV7-2|once
CASSLLPTDTQYF
TGTGCCAGCAGCTTACTCCCCACAGATACGCAGTATTTT
>TRBJ1-6|-|TRBV19|-
CATRRGIGYNSPLHF
TGTGCCACCCGAAGGGGTATCGGGTATAATTCACCCCTCCACTTT
>TRBJ1-1|-|TRBV28|-
CASSLIRPSEAFF
TGTGCCAGCAGTTTAATCCGTCCGAGTGAAGCTTTCTTT
>TRBJ1-2|TRBD1|TRBV20-1|-
CSARRGTAYTF
TGCAGTGCTAGAAGGGGGACAGCCTACACCTTC
>TRBJ1-1|-|TRBV5-1|-
CASRHELVTKAFF
TGCGCCAGCAGGCATGAGTTGGTCACTAAAGCTTTCTTT
>TRBJ2-3|TRBD2|TRBV5-1|-
CASSLVTSGRDTQYF
TGTGCCAGCAGCTTGGTTACTAGCGGTAGGGATACGCAGTATTTT
>TRBJ1-6|-|TRBV20-1|-
CSASSWTENSPLHF
TGCAGTGCTAGTTCGTGGACAGAAAATTCACCCCTCCACTTT
>TRBJ2-7|TRBD1|TRBV19|-
CASSINRGSYEQYF
TGTGCCAGTAGTATCAACAGGGGTTCCTACGAGCAGTACTTC
>TRBJ1-5|-|TRBV6-5|once
CASASPNQPQHF
TGTGCCAGCGCTAGCCCTAATCAGCCCCAGCATTTT
>TRBJ2-3|-|TRBV15|-
CATSGQKGRATDTQYF
TGTGCCACCAGCGGACAGAAAGGGAGGGCTACAGATACGCAGTATTTT
>TRBJ2-2|-|TRBV19|few
CASSIGPGRFGWTGELFF
TGTGCCAGTAGTATAGGTCCAGGGCGGTTTGGATGGACCGGGGAGCTGTTTTTT
>TRBJ1-5|-|TRBV19|-
CASSSRTVGDQPQHF
TGTGCCAGTAGTTCCCGGACAGTGGGTGATCAGCCCCAGCATTTT
>TRBJ1-3|TRBD1|TRBV18|-
CASSPLGQSFSENTIYF
TGTGCCAGCTCACCATTGGGACAGTCCTTTTCGGAAAACACCATATATTTT
>TRBJ1-2|-|TRBV2|-
CASSEGGLYGYTF
TGTGCCAGCAGTGAGGGGGGACTCTATGGCTACACCTTC
>TRBJ2-3|TRBD2|TRBV7-6|once
CASSFLRRGEADTQYF
TGTGCCAGCAGCTTCCTTCGGCGGGGGGAGGCAGATACGCAGTATTTT
>TRBJ1-6|TRBD1|TRBV19|-
CASSRRDRGSYNSPLHF
TGTGCCAGTAGTCGCAGAGACAGGGGCTCCTATAATTCACCCCTCCACTTT
>TRBJ2-7|-|TRBV5-6|-
CASSSDSGFYEQYF
TGTGCCAGCAGTTCCGACAGTGGGTTCTACGAGCAGTACTTC
>TRBJ2-5|TRBD2|TRBV6-2/TRBV6-3|-
CASSYGELAGRGTQYF
TGTGCCAGCAGTTACGGGGAACTAGCGGGACGGGGGACCCAGTACTTC
>TRBJ1-3|TRBD1|TRBV19|-
CASSMGTGNPLTGNTIYF
TGTGCCAGTAGTATGGGGACAGGCAACCCCCTAACTGGAAACACCATATATTTT
>TRBJ1-5|-|TRBV2|-
CASSGQLRNQPQHF
TGTGCCAGCAGTGGACAACTCCGAAATCAGCCCCAGCATTTT
>TRBJ2-2|-|TRBV4-2|-
CASSQYEGNTGELFF
TGTGCCAGCAGCCAATACGAGGGTAACACCGGGGAGCTGTTTTTT
>TRBJ1-5|-|TRBV28|-
CASSGLNQPQHF
TGTGCCAGCAGTGGACTCAATCAGCCCCAGCATTTT
>TRBJ1-2|-|TRBV19|-
CASSVGQSYGYTF
TGTGCCAGTAGTGTCGGACAGAGCTATGGCTACACCTTC
>TRBJ2-7|-|TRBV29-1|-
CSVTTGSEQYF
TGCAGCGTGACGACAGGAAGCGAGCAGTACTTC
>TRBJ1-1|-|TRBV10-3|-
CAIAYGGDETEAFF
TGTGCCATAGCCTACGGAGGGGACGAAACTGAAGCTTTCTTT
>TRBJ2-3|TRBD2|TRBV5-4|-
CASSPGLAGTDTQYF
TGTGCCAGCAGCCCGGGACTAGCGGGCACAGATACGCAGTATTTT
>TRBJ2-2|TRBD2|TRBV4-3|-
CASSQDYGTSAGELFF
TGCGCCAGCAGCCAAGATTACGGGACTAGCGCCGGGGAGCTGTTTTTT
>TRBJ2-7|TRBD1|TRBV7-9|-
CASSSGQGNEQYF
TGTGCCAGCAGCTCAGGACAGGGCAACGAGCAGTACTTC
>TRBJ1-2|TRBD1|TRBV18|once
CASSPLIGGQNNYGYTF
TGTGCCAGCTCACCACTGATAGGGGGCCAAAATAACTATGGCTACACCTTC
>TRBJ1-5|TRBD1|TRBV6-1|once
CASSEGQGIFQPQHF
TGTGCCAGCAGTGAAGGACAGGGCATCTTTCAGCCCCAGCATTTT
>TRBJ2-2|TRBD2|TRBV29-1|-
CSVEPLQGTSGGTNTGELFF
TGCAGCGTTGAACCGTTACAGGGGACTAGCGGGGGGACTAACACCGGGGAGCTGTTTTTT